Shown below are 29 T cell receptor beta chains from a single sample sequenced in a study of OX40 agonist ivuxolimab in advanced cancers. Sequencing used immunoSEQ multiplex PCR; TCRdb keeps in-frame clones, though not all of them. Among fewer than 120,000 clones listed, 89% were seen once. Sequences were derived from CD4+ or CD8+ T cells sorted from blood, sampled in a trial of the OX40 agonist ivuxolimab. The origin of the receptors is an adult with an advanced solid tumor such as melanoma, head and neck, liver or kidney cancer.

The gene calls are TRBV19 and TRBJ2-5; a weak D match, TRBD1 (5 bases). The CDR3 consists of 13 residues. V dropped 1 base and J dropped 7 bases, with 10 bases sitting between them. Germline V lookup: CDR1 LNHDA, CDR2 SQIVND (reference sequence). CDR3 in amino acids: CASSIGGPRTQYF. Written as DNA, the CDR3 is TGTGCCAGTAGTATAGGGGGCCCCAGGACCCAGTACTTC.

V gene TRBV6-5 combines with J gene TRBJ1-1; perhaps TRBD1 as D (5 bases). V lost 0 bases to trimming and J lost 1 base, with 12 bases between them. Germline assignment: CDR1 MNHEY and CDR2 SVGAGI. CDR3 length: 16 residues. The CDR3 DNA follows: TGTGCCAGCAGTTACTCGACTGGGACCCCGAACACTGAAGCTTTCTTT. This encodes CASSYSTGTPNTEAFF.

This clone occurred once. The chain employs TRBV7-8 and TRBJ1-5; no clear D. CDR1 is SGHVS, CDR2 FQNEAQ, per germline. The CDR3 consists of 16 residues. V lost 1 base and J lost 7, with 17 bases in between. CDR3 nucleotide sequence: TGTGCCAGCAGCTTAGGATCGGCCAGGACGGGACAGCCCCAGCATTTT. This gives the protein CASSLGSARTGQPQHF.

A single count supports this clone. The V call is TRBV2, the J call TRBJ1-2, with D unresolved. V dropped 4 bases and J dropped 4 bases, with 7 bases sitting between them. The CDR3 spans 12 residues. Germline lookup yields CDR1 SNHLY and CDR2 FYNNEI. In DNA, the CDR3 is TGTGCCAGCAGTGGCACAGTCTATGGCTACACCTTC. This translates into CASSGTVYGYTF.

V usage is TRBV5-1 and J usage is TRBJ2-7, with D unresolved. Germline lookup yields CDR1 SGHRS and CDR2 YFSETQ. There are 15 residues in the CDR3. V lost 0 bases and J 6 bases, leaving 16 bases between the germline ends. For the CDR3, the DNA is TGCGCCAGCAGCTTGGAACGAGACTTCACTTCCGAGCAGTACTTC. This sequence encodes CASSLERDFTSEQYF.

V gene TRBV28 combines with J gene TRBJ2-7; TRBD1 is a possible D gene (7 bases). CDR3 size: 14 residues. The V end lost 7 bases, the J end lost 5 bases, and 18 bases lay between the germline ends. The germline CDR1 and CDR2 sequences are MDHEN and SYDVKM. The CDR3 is CASTTPAGGNEQYF. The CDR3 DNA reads TGTGCCAGCACCACGCCGGCAGGGGGGAACGAGCAGTACTTC.

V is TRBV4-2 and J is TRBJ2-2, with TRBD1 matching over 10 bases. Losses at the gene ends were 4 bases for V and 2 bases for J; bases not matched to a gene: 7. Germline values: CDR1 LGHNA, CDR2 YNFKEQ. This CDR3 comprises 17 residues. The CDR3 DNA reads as TGTGCCAGCAGCCCCACGCGACAGGGGGCTAACACCGGGGAGCTGTTTTTT. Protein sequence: CASSPTRQGANTGELFF.

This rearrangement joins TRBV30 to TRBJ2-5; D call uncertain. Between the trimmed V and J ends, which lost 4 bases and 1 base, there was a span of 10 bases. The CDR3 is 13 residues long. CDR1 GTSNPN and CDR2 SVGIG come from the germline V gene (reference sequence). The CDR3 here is CAWTLGFQETQYF. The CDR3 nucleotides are TGTGCCTGGACCTTGGGTTTCCAAGAGACCCAGTACTTC. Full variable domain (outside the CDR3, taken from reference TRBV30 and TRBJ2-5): SQTIHQWPATLVQPVGSPLSLECTVEGTSNPNLYWYRQAAGRGLQLLFYSVGIGQISSEVPQNLSASRPQDRQFILSSKKLLLSDSGFYLCAWTLGFQETQYFGPGTRLLVL.

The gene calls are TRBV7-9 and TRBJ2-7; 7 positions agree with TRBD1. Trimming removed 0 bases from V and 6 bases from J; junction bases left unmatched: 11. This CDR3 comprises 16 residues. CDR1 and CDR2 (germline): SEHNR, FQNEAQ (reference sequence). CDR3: CASSLADRSYGLEQYF. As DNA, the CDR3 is TGTGCCAGCAGCTTAGCGGACAGGTCCTACGGTCTCGAGCAGTACTTC.

The chain's CDR3 is CASSPSSSVHEQYF. The CDR3 DNA reads as TGTGCCAGCAGCCCAAGTTCGAGTGTCCACGAGCAGTACTTC. The chain links TRBV7-9 to TRBJ2-7, with D uncertain. Trimming took 5 bases from V and 5 from J, leaving 16 bases between them. The V gene's germline CDR1 is SEHNR and CDR2 FQNEAQ (reference sequence). The CDR3 is 14 residues long.

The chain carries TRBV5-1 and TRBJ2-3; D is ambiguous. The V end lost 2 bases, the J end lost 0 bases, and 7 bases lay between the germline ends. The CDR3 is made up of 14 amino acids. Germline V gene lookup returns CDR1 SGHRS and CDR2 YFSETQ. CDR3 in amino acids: CASSLGQSTDTQYF. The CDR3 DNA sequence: TGCGCCAGCAGCTTAGGGCAAAGCACAGATACGCAGTATTTT.

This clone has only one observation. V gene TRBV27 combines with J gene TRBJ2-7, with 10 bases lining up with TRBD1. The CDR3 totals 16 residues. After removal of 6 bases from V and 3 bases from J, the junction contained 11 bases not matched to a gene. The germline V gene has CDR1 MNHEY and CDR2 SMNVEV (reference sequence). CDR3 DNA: TGTGCCAGCAGCCAGGCTTCCGGGACAGGGGACTACGAGCAGTACTTC. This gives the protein CASSQASGTGDYEQYF.

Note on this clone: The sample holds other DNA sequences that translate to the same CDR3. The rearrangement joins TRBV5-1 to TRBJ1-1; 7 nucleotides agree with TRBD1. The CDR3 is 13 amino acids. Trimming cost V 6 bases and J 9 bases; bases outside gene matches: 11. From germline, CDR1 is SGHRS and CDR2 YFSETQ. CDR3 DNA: TGCGCCAGCAATGGGTTGGTGGGACAGCAAGCTTTCTTT. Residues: CASNGLVGQQAFF.

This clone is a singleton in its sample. The CDR3 DNA sequence: TGTGCCAGCAGCATGGGGCTAGTATTGGATCATGGGAACACTGAAGCTTTCTTT. This encodes CASSMGLVLDHGNTEAFF. The chain uses TRBV5-4 and TRBJ1-1; tentatively, D is TRBD1 (5 bases). This CDR3 has 18 amino acids. CDR1 SGHNT and CDR2 YYREEE come from the germline V gene (reference sequence). V gave up 4 bases and J gave up 1 base, with 23 bases separating them. Full variable domain (missing parts from reference TRBV5-4 and TRBJ1-1): ETGVTQSPTHLIKTRGQQVTLRCSSQSGHNTVSWYQQALGQGPQFIFQYYREEENGRGNFPPRFSGLQFPNYSSELNVNALELDDSALYLCASSMGLVLDHGNTEAFFGQGTRLTVV.

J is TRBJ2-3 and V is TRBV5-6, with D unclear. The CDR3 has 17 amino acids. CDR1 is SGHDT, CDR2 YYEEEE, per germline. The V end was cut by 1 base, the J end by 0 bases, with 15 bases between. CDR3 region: CASSLIGASTSTDTQYF. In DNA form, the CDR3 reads TGTGCCAGCAGCTTGATCGGCGCTAGTACTAGCACAGATACGCAGTATTTT.

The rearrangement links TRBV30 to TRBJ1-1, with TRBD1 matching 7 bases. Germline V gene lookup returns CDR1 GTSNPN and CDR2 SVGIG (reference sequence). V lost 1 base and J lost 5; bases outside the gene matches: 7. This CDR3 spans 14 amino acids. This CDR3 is CAWSGTGRGTEAFF. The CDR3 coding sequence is TGTGCCTGGAGTGGGACAGGCAGGGGGACTGAAGCTTTCTTT.

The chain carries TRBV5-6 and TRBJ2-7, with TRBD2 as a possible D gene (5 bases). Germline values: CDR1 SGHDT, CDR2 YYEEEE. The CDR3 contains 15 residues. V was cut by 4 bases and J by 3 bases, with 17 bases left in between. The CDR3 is CASSRVERRHYEQYF. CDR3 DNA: TGTGCCAGCAGCCGAGTGGAGCGGAGGCACTACGAGCAGTACTTC. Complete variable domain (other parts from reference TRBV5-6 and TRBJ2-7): DAGVTQSPTHLIKTRGQQVTLRCSPKSGHDTVSWYQQALGQGPQFIFQYYEEEERQRGNFPDRFSGHQFPNYSSELNVNALLLGDSALYLCASSRVERRHYEQYFGPGTRLTVT.

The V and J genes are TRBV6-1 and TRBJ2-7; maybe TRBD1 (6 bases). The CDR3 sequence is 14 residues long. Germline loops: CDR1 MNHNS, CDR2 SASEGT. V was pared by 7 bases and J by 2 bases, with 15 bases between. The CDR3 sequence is CASKIDRPTYEQYF. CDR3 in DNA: TGTGCCAGCAAGATCGACAGGCCGACCTACGAGCAGTACTTC.

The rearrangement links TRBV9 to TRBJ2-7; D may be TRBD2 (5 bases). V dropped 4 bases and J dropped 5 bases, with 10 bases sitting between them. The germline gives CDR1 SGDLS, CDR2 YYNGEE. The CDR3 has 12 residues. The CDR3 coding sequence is TGTGCCAGCAGCTTACTAGGAGACGAGCAGTACTTC. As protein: CASSLLGDEQYF.

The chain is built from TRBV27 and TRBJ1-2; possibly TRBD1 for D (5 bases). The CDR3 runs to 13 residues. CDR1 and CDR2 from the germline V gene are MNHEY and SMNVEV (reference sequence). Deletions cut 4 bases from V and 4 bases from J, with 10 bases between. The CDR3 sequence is CASSYGGVYGYTF. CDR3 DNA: TGTGCCAGCAGTTACGGGGGGGTCTATGGCTACACCTTC.

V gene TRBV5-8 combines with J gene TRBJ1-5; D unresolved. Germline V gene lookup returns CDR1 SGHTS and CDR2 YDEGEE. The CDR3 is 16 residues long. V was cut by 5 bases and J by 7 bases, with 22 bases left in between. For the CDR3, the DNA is TGTGCCAGCAGACCCCTTCGAGATCTCCCGGGACAGCCCCAGCATTTT. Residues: CASRPLRDLPGQPQHF.

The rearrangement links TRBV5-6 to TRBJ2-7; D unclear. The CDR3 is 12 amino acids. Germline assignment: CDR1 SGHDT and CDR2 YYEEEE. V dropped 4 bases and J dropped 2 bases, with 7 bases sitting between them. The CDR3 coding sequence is TGTGCCAGCAGCGTACTTACCTACGAGCAGTACTTC. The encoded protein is CASSVLTYEQYF.

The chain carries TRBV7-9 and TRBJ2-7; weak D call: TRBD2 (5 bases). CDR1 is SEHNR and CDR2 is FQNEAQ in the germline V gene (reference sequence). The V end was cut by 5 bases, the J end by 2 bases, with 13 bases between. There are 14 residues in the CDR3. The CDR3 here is CASSRGLGPYEQYF. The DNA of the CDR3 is TGTGCCAGCAGCAGAGGACTCGGCCCCTACGAGCAGTACTTC.

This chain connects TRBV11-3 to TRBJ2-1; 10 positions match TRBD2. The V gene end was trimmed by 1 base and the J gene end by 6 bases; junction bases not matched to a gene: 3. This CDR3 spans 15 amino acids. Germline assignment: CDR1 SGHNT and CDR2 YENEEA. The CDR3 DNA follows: TGTGCCAGCAGCTTAGGGCCTAGCGGGGGCAATGAGCAGTTCTTC. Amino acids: CASSLGPSGGNEQFF. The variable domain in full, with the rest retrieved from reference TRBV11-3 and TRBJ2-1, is EAGVVQSPRYKIIEKKQPVAFWCNPISGHNTLYWYLQNLGQGPELLIRYENEEAVDDSQLPKDRFSAERLKGVDSTLKIQPAELGDSAVYLCASSLGPSGGNEQFFGPGTRLTVL.

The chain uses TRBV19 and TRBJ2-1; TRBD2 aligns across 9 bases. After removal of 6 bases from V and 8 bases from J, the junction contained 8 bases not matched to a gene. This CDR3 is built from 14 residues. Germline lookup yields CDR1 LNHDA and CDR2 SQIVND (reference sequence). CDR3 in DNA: TGTGCCAGTAGGTTAGCGGGGGACAAGGATGAGCAGTTCTTC. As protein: CASRLAGDKDEQFF.

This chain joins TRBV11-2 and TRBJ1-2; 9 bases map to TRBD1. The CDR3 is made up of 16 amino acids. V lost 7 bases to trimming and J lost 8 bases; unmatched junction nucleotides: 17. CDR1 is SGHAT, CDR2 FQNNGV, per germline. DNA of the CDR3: TGTGCCAGCACCTCGCGAGGAGGGACAGGGACTCGAGGCTACACCTTC. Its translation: CASTSRGGTGTRGYTF.

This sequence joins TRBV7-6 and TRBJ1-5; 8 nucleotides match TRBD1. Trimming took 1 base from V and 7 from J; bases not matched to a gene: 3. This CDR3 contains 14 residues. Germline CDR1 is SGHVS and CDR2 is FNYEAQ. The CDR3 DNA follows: TGTGCCAGCAGCTTAGGGACAGGGCACCAGCCCCAGCATTTT. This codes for CASSLGTGHQPQHF. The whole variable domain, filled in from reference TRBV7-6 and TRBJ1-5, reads GAGVSQSPRYKVTKRGQDVALRCDPISGHVSLYWYRQALGQGPEFLTYFNYEAQQDKSGLPNDRFSAERPEGSISTLTIQRTEQRDSAMYRCASSLGTGHQPQHFGDGTRLSIL.

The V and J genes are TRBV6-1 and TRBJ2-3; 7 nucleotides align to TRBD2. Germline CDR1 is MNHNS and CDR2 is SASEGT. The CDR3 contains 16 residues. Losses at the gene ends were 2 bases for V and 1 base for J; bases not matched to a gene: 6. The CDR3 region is CASSENWLAGTDTQYF. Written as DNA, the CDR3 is TGTGCCAGCAGTGAAAACTGGCTAGCGGGCACAGATACGCAGTATTTT.

DNA of the CDR3: TGCGCCAGCAGCCCTCGAGACGGCGCTAGCGAAAAACTGTTTTTT. It codes for CASSPRDGASEKLFF. The chain has TRBV4-3 and TRBJ1-4; D remains unclear. V was clipped by 4 bases and J by 8 bases, with 17 bases between them. This CDR3 spans 15 amino acids. CDR1 and CDR2 (germline): LGHNA, YSLEER.